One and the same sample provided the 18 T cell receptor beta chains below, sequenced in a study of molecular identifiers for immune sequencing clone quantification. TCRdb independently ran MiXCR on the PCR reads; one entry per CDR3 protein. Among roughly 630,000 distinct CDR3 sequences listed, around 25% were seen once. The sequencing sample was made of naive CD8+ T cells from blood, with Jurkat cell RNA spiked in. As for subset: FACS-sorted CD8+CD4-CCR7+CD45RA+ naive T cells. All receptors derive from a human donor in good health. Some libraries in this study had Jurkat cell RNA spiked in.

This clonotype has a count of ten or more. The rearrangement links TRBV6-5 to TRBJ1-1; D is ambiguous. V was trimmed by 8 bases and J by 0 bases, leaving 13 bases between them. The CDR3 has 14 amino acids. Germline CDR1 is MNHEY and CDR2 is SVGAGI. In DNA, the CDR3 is TGTGCCAGCCTAGCCAGGACGGTGAACACTGAAGCTTTCTTT. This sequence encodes CASLARTVNTEAFF.

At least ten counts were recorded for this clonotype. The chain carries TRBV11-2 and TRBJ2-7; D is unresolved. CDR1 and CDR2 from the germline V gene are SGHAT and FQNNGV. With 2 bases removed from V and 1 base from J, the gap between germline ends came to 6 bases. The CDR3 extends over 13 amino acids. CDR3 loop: CASSLSNSYEQYF. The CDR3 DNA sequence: TGTGCCAGCAGCTTAAGCAATTCCTACGAGCAGTACTTC.

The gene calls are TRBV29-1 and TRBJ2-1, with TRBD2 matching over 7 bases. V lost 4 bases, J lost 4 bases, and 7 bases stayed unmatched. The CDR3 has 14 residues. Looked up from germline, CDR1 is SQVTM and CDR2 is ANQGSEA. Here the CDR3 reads CSVGEAGLYNEQFF. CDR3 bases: TGCAGCGTTGGGGAAGCGGGACTATACAATGAGCAGTTCTTC.

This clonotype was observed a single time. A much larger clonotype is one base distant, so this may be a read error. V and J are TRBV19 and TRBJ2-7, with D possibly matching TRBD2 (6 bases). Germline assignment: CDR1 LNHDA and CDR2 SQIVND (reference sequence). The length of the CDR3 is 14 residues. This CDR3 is CASRLAGASGERYF. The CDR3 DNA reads TGTGCCAGTAGGTTGGCCGGGGCTTCGGGGGAGCGGTACTTC.

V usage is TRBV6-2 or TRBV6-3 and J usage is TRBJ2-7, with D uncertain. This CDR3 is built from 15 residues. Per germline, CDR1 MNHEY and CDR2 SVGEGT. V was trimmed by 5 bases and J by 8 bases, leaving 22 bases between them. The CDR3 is CASSPLLSVGYKQYF. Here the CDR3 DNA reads TGTGCCAGCAGTCCCCTTTTGTCAGTAGGGTACAAGCAGTACTTC.

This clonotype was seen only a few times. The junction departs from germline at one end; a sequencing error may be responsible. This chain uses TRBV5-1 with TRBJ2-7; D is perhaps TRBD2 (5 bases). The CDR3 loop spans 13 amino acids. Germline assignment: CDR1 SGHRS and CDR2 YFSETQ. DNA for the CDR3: TGCGCCGGCAGCTTGGACGGCGGGTTCGAGCAGTACTTC. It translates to CAGSLDGGFEQYF.

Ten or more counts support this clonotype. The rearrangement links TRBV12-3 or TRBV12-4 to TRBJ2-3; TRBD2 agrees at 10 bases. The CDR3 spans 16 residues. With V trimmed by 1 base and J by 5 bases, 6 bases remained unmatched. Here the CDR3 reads CASSLGAAGGRDTQYF. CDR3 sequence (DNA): TGTGCCAGCAGTTTAGGAGCAGCGGGAGGGCGAGATACGCAGTATTTT.

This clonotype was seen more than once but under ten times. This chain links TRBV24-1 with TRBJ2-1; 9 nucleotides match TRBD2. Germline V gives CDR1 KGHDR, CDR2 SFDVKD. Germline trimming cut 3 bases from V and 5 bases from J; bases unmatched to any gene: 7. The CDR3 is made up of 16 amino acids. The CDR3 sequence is CATSDPREGPNNEQFF. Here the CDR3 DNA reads TGTGCCACCAGTGATCCGCGGGAGGGCCCTAACAATGAGCAGTTCTTC.

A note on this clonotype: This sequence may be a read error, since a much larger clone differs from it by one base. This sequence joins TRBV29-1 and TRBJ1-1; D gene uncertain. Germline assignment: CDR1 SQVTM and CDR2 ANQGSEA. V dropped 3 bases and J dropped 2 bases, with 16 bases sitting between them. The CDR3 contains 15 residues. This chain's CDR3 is CSVDDRSMINTEAFF. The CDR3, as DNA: TGCAGCGTTGATGATCGGTCCATGATAAACACTGAAGCTTTCTTT.

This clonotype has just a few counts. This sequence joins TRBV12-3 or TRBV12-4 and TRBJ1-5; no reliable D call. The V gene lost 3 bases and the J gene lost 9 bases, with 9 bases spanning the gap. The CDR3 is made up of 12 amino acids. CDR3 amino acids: CASSFTAGPQHF. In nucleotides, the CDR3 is TGTGCCAGCAGTTTCACCGCTGGGCCCCAGCATTTT.

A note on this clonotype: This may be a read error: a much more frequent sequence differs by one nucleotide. The CDR3 region is CVSTRLDNEQYF. DNA of the CDR3: TGTGTCAGCACCCGATTGGATAACGAGCAGTACTTC. V and J are TRBV6-1 and TRBJ2-7, with unresolved D. Germline CDR1 reads MNHNS; CDR2 reads SASEGT. This CDR3 is built from 12 residues.

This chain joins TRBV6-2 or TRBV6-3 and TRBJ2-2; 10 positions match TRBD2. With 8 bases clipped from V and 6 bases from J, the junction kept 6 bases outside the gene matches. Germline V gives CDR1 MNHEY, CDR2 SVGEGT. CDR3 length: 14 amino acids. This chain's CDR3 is CASVRLAGAGELFF. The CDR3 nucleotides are TGTGCCAGCGTTAGGCTAGCGGGAGCCGGGGAGCTGTTTTTT.

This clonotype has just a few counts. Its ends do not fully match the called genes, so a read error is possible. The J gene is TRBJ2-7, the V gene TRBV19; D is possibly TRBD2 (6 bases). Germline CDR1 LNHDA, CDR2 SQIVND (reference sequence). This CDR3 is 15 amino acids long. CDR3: CASSLGLYGSYGQYF. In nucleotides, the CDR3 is TGTGCCAGTAGCTTGGGACTTTACGGCTCCTACGGGCAGTACTTC.

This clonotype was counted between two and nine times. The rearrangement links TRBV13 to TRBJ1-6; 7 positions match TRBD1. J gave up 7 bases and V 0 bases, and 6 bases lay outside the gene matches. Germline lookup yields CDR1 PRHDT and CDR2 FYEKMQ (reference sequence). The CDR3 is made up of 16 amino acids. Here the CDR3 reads CASSLGPGTANSPLHF. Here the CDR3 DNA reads TGTGCCAGCAGCTTAGGACCTGGGACAGCAAATTCACCCCTCCACTTT.

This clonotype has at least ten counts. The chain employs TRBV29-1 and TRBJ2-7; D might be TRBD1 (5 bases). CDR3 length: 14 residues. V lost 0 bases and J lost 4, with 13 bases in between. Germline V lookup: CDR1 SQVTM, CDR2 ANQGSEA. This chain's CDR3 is CSVEDDAGSYEQYF. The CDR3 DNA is TGCAGCGTTGAAGATGATGCAGGGTCGTACGAGCAGTACTTC.

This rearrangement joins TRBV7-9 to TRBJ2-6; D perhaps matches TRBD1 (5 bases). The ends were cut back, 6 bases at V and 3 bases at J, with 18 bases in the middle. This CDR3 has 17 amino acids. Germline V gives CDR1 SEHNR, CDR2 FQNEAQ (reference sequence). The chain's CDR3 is CASRPRGSSYGANVLTF. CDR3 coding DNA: TGTGCCAGCAGACCAAGGGGCAGCTCCTATGGGGCCAACGTCCTGACTTTC.

The CDR3 sequence is CASRFRAGGTYEQYF. The CDR3 region has the DNA TGTGCCAGCAGGTTTAGAGCGGGAGGAACCTACGAGCAGTACTTC. The J gene is TRBJ2-7, the V gene TRBV27, with TRBD2 matching over 9 bases. Germline lookup yields CDR1 MNHEY and CDR2 SMNVEV (reference sequence). The CDR3 has 15 amino acids. After removal of 6 bases from V and 2 bases from J, the junction contained 8 bases not matched to a gene.

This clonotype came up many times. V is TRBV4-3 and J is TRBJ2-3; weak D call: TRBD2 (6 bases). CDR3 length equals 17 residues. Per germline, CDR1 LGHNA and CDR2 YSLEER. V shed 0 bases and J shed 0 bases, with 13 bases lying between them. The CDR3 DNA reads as TGCGCCAGCAGCCAAGACCGGCGGGGAGCTAGCACAGATACGCAGTATTTT. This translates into CASSQDRRGASTDTQYF.